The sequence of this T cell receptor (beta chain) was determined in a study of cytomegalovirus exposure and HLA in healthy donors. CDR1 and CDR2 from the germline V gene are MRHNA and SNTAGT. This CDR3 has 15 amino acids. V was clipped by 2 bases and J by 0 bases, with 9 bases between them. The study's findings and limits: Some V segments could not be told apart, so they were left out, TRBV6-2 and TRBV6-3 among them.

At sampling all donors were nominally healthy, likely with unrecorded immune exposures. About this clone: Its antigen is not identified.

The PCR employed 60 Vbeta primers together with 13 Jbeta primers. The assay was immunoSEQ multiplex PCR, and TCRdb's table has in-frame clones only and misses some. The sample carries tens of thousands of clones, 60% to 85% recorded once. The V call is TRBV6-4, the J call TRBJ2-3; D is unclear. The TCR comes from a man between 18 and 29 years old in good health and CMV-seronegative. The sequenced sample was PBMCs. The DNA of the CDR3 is TGTGCCAGCAGTGACGGGCCTTCTAGCACAGATACGCAGTATTTT. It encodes CASSDGPSSTDTQYF.